Below, 8 T cell receptor beta chains from the same sample are listed, as sequenced in a study of cytomegalovirus exposure and HLA in healthy donors. Researchers ran the PCR with 60 Vbeta and 13 Jbeta primers. Data came from immunoSEQ multiplex PCR; TCRdb stores just in-frame clones and leaves some out. The profile shows about 200,000 clones, roughly 90% of them singletons. The source material was PBMCs. These receptors all come from a woman aged 25 to 39 in good health and CMV-seronegative.

The chain links TRBV6-5 to TRBJ1-3; no clear D. Trimming pared 3 bases from V and 0 bases from J, leaving 6 bases between. This CDR3 comprises 14 residues. Germline V lookup: CDR1 MNHEY, CDR2 SVGAGI. The CDR3 loop reads CASSYRSSGNTIYF. CDR3 in DNA: TGTGCCAGCAGTTATCGGAGCTCTGGAAACACCATATATTTT.

J is TRBJ2-1 and V is TRBV5-1, with 7 bases identical to TRBD2. The ends lost 4 bases at V and 4 bases at J; junction bases unmatched: 11. Germline CDR1 and CDR2: SGHRS and YFSETQ. The CDR3 runs 16 residues. This CDR3 is CASSLPGGGMYNEQFF. The CDR3 region has the DNA TGCGCCAGCAGCCTTCCTGGCGGGGGTATGTACAATGAGCAGTTCTTC.

This chain uses TRBV28 with TRBJ1-4, with a possible D match to TRBD1 (6 bases). The germline CDR1 and CDR2 sequences are MDHEN and SYDVKM. Trimming left V 5 bases short and J 7 bases short, with 23 bases between. The CDR3 is made up of 17 amino acids. The CDR3 loop is CASSPGSGRGGGEKLFF. CDR3 nucleotide sequence: TGTGCCAGCAGTCCTGGGTCGGGGAGGGGAGGGGGTGAAAAACTGTTTTTT.

The CDR3 here is CASSVGAGSSYNEQFF. The DNA for the CDR3 is TGTGCCAGCAGCGTAGGGGCCGGGAGCTCCTACAATGAGCAGTTCTTC. The chain recombines TRBV9 with TRBJ2-1; TRBD2 might be the D (6 bases). This CDR3 has 16 residues. Germline CDR1 and CDR2: SGDLS and YYNGEE. Trimming removed 0 bases from V and 0 bases from J, with 10 bases in between.

This rearrangement joins TRBV5-1 to TRBJ2-5; 9 nucleotides agree with TRBD1. J gave up 2 bases and V 4 bases, and 6 bases lay outside the gene matches. The V gene's germline CDR1 is SGHRS and CDR2 YFSETQ. CDR3 length: 15 amino acids. CDR3 sequence (DNA): TGCGCCAGCAGCCCGGAGGGACAGGGTCAAGAGACCCAGTACTTC. It translates to CASSPEGQGQETQYF.

The genes are TRBV5-1 and TRBJ1-2, with TRBD1 as a possible D gene (6 bases). Trimming stripped 0 bases from V and 7 bases from J, with 22 bases between. Germline assignment: CDR1 SGHRS and CDR2 YFSETQ. This CDR3 spans 17 amino acids. The CDR3 DNA sequence: TGCGCCAGCAGCTTGGTGTATGGGGACACGGTCTCCAGTGGCTACACCTTC. The encoded protein is CASSLVYGDTVSSGYTF.

CDR3 nucleotide sequence: TGTGCCAGCAGTGAAGGCGGGAGGTTGACAGATACGCAGTATTTT. It specifies CASSEGGRLTDTQYF. J is TRBJ2-3 and V is TRBV6-4, with 8 nucleotides matching TRBD2. The CDR3 length is 15 residues. Trimming cost V 3 bases and J 3 bases; bases outside gene matches: 5. Germline CDR1 is MRHNA and CDR2 is SNTAGT.

The rearrangement links TRBV6-5 to TRBJ1-4; no clear D. CDR1 is MNHEY, CDR2 SVGAGI, per germline. CDR3 length: 15 amino acids. V was clipped by 5 bases and J by 4 bases, with 14 bases between them. The CDR3 DNA follows: TGTGCCAGCAGTCCAGGTTGGCTTCTTAATGAAAAACTGTTTTTT. Its protein is CASSPGWLLNEKLFF.